Listed here are 12 T cell receptor beta chains from one sample, sequenced in a study of blood T cell repertoires in COVID-19. Produced via immunoSEQ multiplex PCR; TCRdb's table is partial and in-frame only. The sample holds some 130,000 clones, almost 70% seen once. Specimen: peripheral blood. The receptors shown here come from a woman in her sixties or seventies with acute or convalescent COVID-19.

The chain joins TRBV10-3 to TRBJ1-1; TRBD1 is a possible D gene (6 bases). The CDR3 contains 14 residues. Trimming shortened V by 5 bases and J by 0 bases, and 10 bases separated the two germline ends. CDR1 and CDR2 (germline): ENHRY, SYGVKD. The DNA for the CDR3 is TGTGCCATCAGTTCCGGGACACTGAACACTGAAGCTTTCTTT. It specifies CAISSGTLNTEAFF.

As concerns this clone: At one end, the junction sequence differs from germline, possibly due to a read error. J is TRBJ2-1 and V is TRBV7-7; 7 nucleotides match TRBD2. Germline CDR1 reads SSHAT; CDR2 reads FNYEAQ (reference sequence). The CDR3 extends over 15 amino acids. CDR3 in DNA: TGTGCTAGCAGCTTCCGAACCGGGGAGGGCAATGAGCAGTTCTTC. As protein: CASSFRTGEGNEQFF.

V gene TRBV7-9 combines with J gene TRBJ2-1, with D possibly being TRBD2 (6 bases). This CDR3 contains 15 residues. Germline V CDR1 and CDR2: SEHNR, FQNEAQ (reference sequence). The germline V and J ends were trimmed by 2 bases and 5 bases, with 13 bases remaining between them. CDR3 region: CASSLTSSYHNEQFF. CDR3 nucleotides: TGTGCCAGCAGCTTAACTAGCAGCTATCACAATGAGCAGTTCTTC.

The CDR3 loop is CASSLTGQGSSPLHF. The CDR3 DNA sequence: TGCGCCAGCAGCTTGACCGGACAGGGGTCTTCACCCCTCCACTTT. The chain joins TRBV5-1 to TRBJ1-6; 9 bases map to TRBD1. V gave up 1 base and J gave up 9 bases; unmatched junction bases: 5. In germline, CDR1 is SGHRS, CDR2 YFSETQ. CDR3 length: 15 amino acids.

This sequence joins TRBV7-2 and TRBJ1-5; a weak D match, TRBD1 (6 bases). The CDR3 is 15 amino acids. V lost 2 bases and J 3 bases, leaving 11 bases between the germline ends. Germline CDR1 is SGHTA and CDR2 is FQGNSA. CDR3 coding DNA: TGTGCCAGCAGCTTAAACAGGGCCCTCAATCAGCCCCAGCATTTT. Translating gives CASSLNRALNQPQHF.

This clone is a singleton in its sample. The J gene is TRBJ2-7, the V gene TRBV11-2; TRBD2 aligns across 14 bases. Germline V lookup: CDR1 SGHAT, CDR2 FQNNGV. V gave up 5 bases and J gave up 12 bases; unmatched junction bases: 15. This CDR3 has 16 amino acids. The CDR3 DNA reads TGTGCCAGCAGCCTCGGACTAGCGGGAGGCCGGGCGCCGCTGTACTTC. Its translation is CASSLGLAGGRAPLYF.

The chain uses TRBV5-4 and TRBJ2-5; 8 nucleotides align to TRBD1. This CDR3 is 15 amino acids long. In germline, CDR1 is SGHNT, CDR2 YYREEE (reference sequence). J lost 1 base, V lost 3 bases, and 5 bases had no gene match. In DNA form, the CDR3 reads TGTGCCAGCAGCTCGGGACAGGCGGTCCAAGAGACCCAGTACTTC. It specifies CASSSGQAVQETQYF.

The sample holds one count of this clone. The chain links TRBV30 to TRBJ2-7; D perhaps matches TRBD2 (6 bases). V lost 1 base and J lost 2, with 9 bases in between. Germline values: CDR1 GTSNPN, CDR2 SVGIG (reference sequence). The CDR3 spans 13 residues. CDR3 in DNA: TGTGCCTGGAGTGGGGGGGTGACCTACGAGCAGTACTTC. Amino acid sequence: CAWSGGVTYEQYF.

The rearrangement uses TRBV25-1 and TRBJ2-3; D gene ambiguous. Germline CDR1 and CDR2: MGHDK and SYGVNS. This CDR3 has 15 amino acids. The germline V and J ends were trimmed by 2 bases and 0 bases, with 9 bases remaining between them. CDR3 amino acids: CASSERIRSTDTQYF. The CDR3 DNA reads TGTGCCAGCAGTGAAAGGATCAGGAGCACAGATACGCAGTATTTT.

This clone appeared many times. The chain is built from TRBV5-5 and TRBJ2-5; TRBD1 agrees at 7 bases. Germline V gene data show CDR1 as SGHKS and CDR2 as YYEKEE (reference sequence). The CDR3 sequence is 14 residues long. With V trimmed by 4 bases and J by 4 bases, 7 bases remained unmatched. The CDR3 region is CASSTTGLRETQYF. The CDR3 DNA follows: TGTGCCAGCAGCACGACAGGGTTGAGAGAGACCCAGTACTTC.

This clone was observed many times. The chain is built from TRBV15 and TRBJ1-4; 10 bases are a match to TRBD1. CDR3 length equals 16 residues. Per the germline V gene, CDR1 is LNHNV and CDR2 is YYDKDF (reference sequence). The trim removed 1 base at V and 8 bases at J, leaving 7 bases unmatched. This chain's CDR3 is CATSRGGTGVLEKLFF. The CDR3 region has the DNA TGTGCCACCAGCAGAGGAGGGACAGGGGTACTGGAAAAACTGTTTTTT.

The rearrangement joins TRBV28 to TRBJ1-1; 9 bases align to TRBD1. The V and J ends lost 5 bases and 4 bases, in that order; junction bases with no gene match: 5. The germline V gene encodes CDR1 MDHEN and CDR2 SYDVKM. This CDR3 is 14 amino acids long. The CDR3 spells CASSRDRAGTEAFF. The CDR3 region has the DNA TGTGCCAGCAGTAGGGACAGGGCGGGCACTGAAGCTTTCTTT.